This TCR beta chain was obtained from a study of neurological immune-mediated disorders. The making of cDNA relied on 5'RACE with 10-nucleotide random UMIs. MiXCR was run by TCRdb on the 5' RACE reads, yielding one entry per CDR3 protein. This sample carries tens of thousands of distinct CDR3 sequences, about 13% of them seen once, and the ten largest clones take about 12%. This clonotype was found a few times. Its antigen is not known. The germline gives CDR1 LNHDA, CDR2 SQIVND (reference sequence). The CDR3 covers 14 residues. Trimming took 5 bases from V and 5 from J, leaving 15 bases between them. The study, taken as a whole, reports: Patients with HTLV-1-associated myelopathy had the highest level of TCR clonal expansion, whereas patients with multiple sclerosis had the lowest level, falling beneath the level found in healthy controls. Expanded clones shared no CDR3 amino acid sequences across subjects, suggesting private repertoires in all groups.

This clonotype was obtained from a woman aged 60-75 years with HTLV-1-associated myelopathy (HAM/TSP). The sequenced sample was PBMCs. This chain uses TRBV19 with TRBJ1-1, with TRBD1 as a possible D gene (5 bases). The CDR3 protein is CASSLRGDRTEAFF. The CDR3 DNA reads as TGTGCCAGTAGTCTCCGGGGGGACCGAACTGAAGCTTTCTTT.